Below are 25 T cell receptor beta chains sequenced from a single sample in a study of cytomegalovirus exposure and HLA in healthy donors. PCR was performed using 60 Vbeta and 13 Jbeta primers. Sequencing used immunoSEQ multiplex PCR; TCRdb keeps in-frame clones, though not all of them. The sample contains roughly 90,000 clones, under 80% of which appear only once. The sequencing input was PBMCs. The receptor source for this set is a man younger than 45 in good health and CMV-seropositive.

V is TRBV4-1 and J is TRBJ2-3; 16 positions agree with TRBD2. CDR1 and CDR2 (germline): MGHRA, YSYEKL. The trim removed 3 bases at V and 1 base at J, leaving 10 bases unmatched. The length of the CDR3 is 20 residues. The CDR3 sequence: CASSHLPGLAGGRGTDTQYF. CDR3 DNA sequence: TGCGCCAGCAGCCATCTCCCGGGACTAGCGGGGGGGCGCGGCACAGATACGCAGTATTTT.

This clone was counted once. The V and J genes are TRBV28 and TRBJ1-5; the D is unclear. Germline CDR1 and CDR2: MDHEN and SYDVKM. Trimming took off 5 bases at V and 0 bases at J, with 11 bases between the two ends. The CDR3 consists of 15 residues. The CDR3 sequence: CASSPWGDSNQPQHF. In DNA, the CDR3 is TGTGCCAGCAGTCCGTGGGGAGATAGCAATCAGCCCCAGCATTTT.

The gene calls are TRBV6-1 and TRBJ1-5; tentative D call: TRBD1 (5 bases). Germline V gene sequence: CDR1 MNHNS, CDR2 SASEGT. This CDR3 contains 14 residues. Trimming left V 3 bases short and J 3 bases short, with 9 bases between. The CDR3 region is CASSDQGYNQPQHF. In DNA form, the CDR3 reads TGTGCCAGCAGTGACCAGGGTTACAATCAGCCCCAGCATTTT.

V usage is TRBV27 and J usage is TRBJ1-5; 11 bases map to TRBD1. This CDR3 is 16 amino acids long. From germline, CDR1 is MNHEY and CDR2 SMNVEV (reference sequence). With 5 bases clipped from V and 4 bases from J, the junction kept 7 bases outside the gene matches. The DNA for the CDR3 is TGTGCCAGCAGTGTCGGGACAGGGGGTGTGAATCAGCCCCAGCATTTT. Its translation is CASSVGTGGVNQPQHF.

CDR3 in amino acids: CASKVGGRDTQYF. Here the CDR3 DNA reads TGTGCCAGCAAAGTCGGGGGGAGAGATACGCAGTATTTT. The chain couples TRBV28 to TRBJ2-3; 7 bases map to TRBD2. The CDR3 length is 13 residues. Germline V CDR1 and CDR2: MDHEN, SYDVKM. Trimming cost V 7 bases and J 5 bases; bases outside gene matches: 6.

V gene TRBV19 combines with J gene TRBJ2-5; 9 bases are shared with TRBD1. The germline V gene encodes CDR1 LNHDA and CDR2 SQIVND (reference sequence). The CDR3 is 14 amino acids. The trim removed 10 bases at V and 4 bases at J, leaving 10 bases unmatched. The CDR3 sequence: CATRGPGQGETQYF. CDR3 DNA: TGTGCCACCAGGGGCCCGGGACAGGGAGAGACCCAGTACTTC.

Only one count was recorded for this clone. The chain employs TRBV9 and TRBJ2-7; the match to TRBD1 covers 7 bases. J lost 7 bases, V lost 3 bases, and 10 bases had no gene match. Germline V CDR1 and CDR2: SGDLS, YYNGEE. The CDR3 runs 14 residues. The CDR3 nucleotides are TGTGCCAGCAGCGGAGAGACAGGGTCCCGGGAGCAGTACTTC. Protein: CASSGETGSREQYF. Full variable domain (remainder filled in from reference TRBV9 and TRBJ2-7): DSGVTQTPKHLITATGQRVTLRCSPRSGDLSVYWYQQSLDQGLQFLIQYYNGEERAKGNILERFSAQQFPDLHSELNLSSLELGDSALYFCASSGETGSREQYFGPGTRLTVT.

The rearrangement links TRBV13 to TRBJ1-5; D uncertain. The CDR3 totals 13 residues. CDR1 is PRHDT and CDR2 is FYEKMQ in the germline V gene (reference sequence). Trimming left V 2 bases short and J 9 bases short, with 11 bases between. The CDR3 DNA is TGTGCCAGCAGCTTACAGGCCCAAGGGCCCCAGCATTTT. Translated: CASSLQAQGPQHF.

Comments on this clone: An end of the junction differs from the germline gene, which may be a read error. The chain combines TRBV7-2 with TRBJ1-5; tentatively, D is TRBD1 (5 bases). The CDR3 has 13 residues. CDR1 SGHTA and CDR2 FQGNSA come from the germline V gene. The CDR3 DNA sequence: TGTGCCAGCAGCTTACAGGGCAATCAGCCCCAGAATTTT. It is translated as CASSLQGNQPQNF. The complete variable domain, with remaining parts taken from reference TRBV7-2 and TRBJ1-5, reads GAGVSQSPSNKVTEKGKDVELRCDPISGHTALYWYRQSLGQGLEFLIYFQGNSAPDKSGLPSDRFSAERTGGSVSTLTIQRTQQEDSAVYLCASSLQGNQPQNFGDGTRLSIL.

The chain couples TRBV4-2 to TRBJ2-7, with D perhaps matching TRBD2 (5 bases). From germline, CDR1 is LGHNA and CDR2 YNFKEQ. The ends were cut back, 8 bases at V and 1 base at J, with 9 bases in the middle. CDR3 length: 12 amino acids. Written as DNA, the CDR3 is TGTGCCAGCCGGGGAGTTTCCTACGAGCAGTACTTC. It yields the protein CASRGVSYEQYF.

The J gene is TRBJ1-2, the V gene TRBV2, with 9 bases fitting TRBD1. V lost 7 bases to trimming and J lost 7 bases; unmatched junction nucleotides: 4. CDR3 length equals 12 residues. Germline CDR1 and CDR2: SNHLY and FYNNEI. This chain's CDR3 is CASISTGGGYTF. The CDR3, as DNA: TGTGCCAGCATATCGACAGGGGGTGGCTACACCTTC. The full variable domain, in which reference TRBV2 and TRBJ1-2 provide the parts outside the CDR3, is EPEVTQTPSHQVTQMGQEVILRCVPISNHLYFYWYRQILGQKVEFLVSFYNNEISEKSEIFDDQFSVERPDGSNFTLKIRSTKLEDSAMYFCASISTGGGYTFGSGTRLTVV.

This clone was observed a single time. The chain is built from TRBV27 and TRBJ1-5, with D hard to call. Looked up from germline, CDR1 is MNHEY and CDR2 is SMNVEV (reference sequence). Between the trimmed V and J ends, which lost 5 bases and 3 bases, there was a span of 5 bases. This CDR3 spans 12 amino acids. Here the CDR3 reads CASSPLNQPQHF. CDR3 sequence (DNA): TGTGCCAGCAGTCCCCTCAATCAGCCCCAGCATTTT.

This clone was seen just once. The J gene is TRBJ2-1, the V gene TRBV27; D is unresolved. V gave up 8 bases and J gave up 0 bases, with 17 bases separating them. Germline V gives CDR1 MNHEY, CDR2 SMNVEV (reference sequence). This CDR3 spans 16 amino acids. DNA of the CDR3: TGTGCCAGCTCTTTGTTAGGAGAACTCTCCTACAATGAGCAGTTCTTC. Translated: CASSLLGELSYNEQFF.

This clone was detected once. This chain links TRBV6-1 with TRBJ2-7; 8 nucleotides align to TRBD2. The CDR3 is made up of 15 amino acids. With V trimmed by 7 bases and J by 0 bases, 8 bases remained unmatched. CDR1 and CDR2 (germline): MNHNS, SASEGT. The CDR3 nucleotides are TGTGCCAGCAAGATATCGGGACTAGGCTCCTACGAGCAGTACTTC. Encoded protein: CASKISGLGSYEQYF.

This clone was detected a few times. The chain couples TRBV2 to TRBJ2-3; D not resolved. Trimming removed 7 bases at V and 6 bases at J, with 5 bases between. Germline-derived CDR1 and CDR2 are SNHLY and FYNNEI. This CDR3 spans 10 amino acids. CDR3 protein: CASNADTQYF. CDR3 coding DNA: TGTGCCAGCAATGCGGATACGCAGTATTTT.

This chain connects TRBV29-1 to TRBJ1-2; D unclear. The ends were cut back, 4 bases at V and 2 bases at J, with 11 bases in the middle. The length of the CDR3 is 13 residues. Per germline, CDR1 SQVTM and CDR2 ANQGSEA. The CDR3 DNA reads as TGCAGCGTTGGGTGGGCGGGCAACTATGGCTACACCTTC. It specifies CSVGWAGNYGYTF.

The chain recombines TRBV2 with TRBJ2-2, with a possible D match to TRBD1 (5 bases). From germline, CDR1 is SNHLY and CDR2 FYNNEI. V lost 3 bases, J lost 7 bases, and 12 bases lay in between. CDR3 length: 14 residues. CDR3 nucleotides: TGTGCCAGCAGTGAGCAGGGAAGGGGCGGGGAGCTGTTTTTT. Translation gives CASSEQGRGGELFF.

V gene TRBV27 combines with J gene TRBJ2-7, with TRBD2 identical over 7 bases. This CDR3 contains 14 residues. V dropped 3 bases and J dropped 5; count of bases not matched to a gene: 7. The germline CDR1 and CDR2 sequences are MNHEY and SMNVEV (reference sequence). This CDR3 reads CASSFGISGDEQYF. The DNA of the CDR3 is TGTGCCAGCAGTTTCGGAATAAGCGGGGACGAGCAGTACTTC.

The chain joins TRBV11-2 to TRBJ2-7, with TRBD2 matching 12 bases. Germline CDR1 reads SGHAT; CDR2 reads FQNNGV. The CDR3 length is 14 residues. V lost 1 base, J lost 8 bases, and 3 bases stayed unmatched. CDR3 protein: CASSLGLAGDKQYF. The CDR3, as DNA: TGTGCCAGCAGCTTAGGACTAGCGGGAGATAAGCAGTACTTC.

The V and J genes are TRBV7-2 and TRBJ2-5, with TRBD2 matching over 13 bases. Germline V gene sequence: CDR1 SGHTA, CDR2 FQGNSA. The J segment lost 4 bases and the V segment lost 5 bases, leaving 4 bases of the junction unmatched. This CDR3 contains 15 residues. Here the CDR3 DNA reads TGTGCCAGCAGCCGGACTAGCGGGAGCAGAGAGACCCAGTACTTC. The encoded protein is CASSRTSGSRETQYF.

This sequence joins TRBV18 and TRBJ1-3; 7 positions match TRBD1. With V trimmed by 5 bases and J by 2 bases, 3 bases remained unmatched. Germline V gene lookup returns CDR1 KGHSH and CDR2 LQKENI. This CDR3 contains 14 residues. As DNA, the CDR3 is TGTGCCAGCTCAGCCACAGGGGCTGGAAACACCATATATTTT. This gives the protein CASSATGAGNTIYF.

This clone has only a few counts. The rearrangement joins TRBV5-4 to TRBJ2-7, with 7 bases lining up with TRBD2. The germline gives CDR1 SGHNT, CDR2 YYREEE (reference sequence). With 3 bases clipped from V and 1 base from J, the junction kept 10 bases outside the gene matches. This CDR3 comprises 16 residues. CDR3 bases: TGTGCCAGCAGCTGGAAGCGGGGTAGTAATTCCTACGAGCAGTACTTC. Its protein is CASSWKRGSNSYEQYF.

CDR3 in DNA: TGCGCCAGCAGCTTTGACATTTCGAACACTGAAGCTTTCTTT. Protein product: CASSFDISNTEAFF. This chain connects TRBV5-1 to TRBJ1-1; D gene unclear. The CDR3 contains 14 residues. CDR1 is SGHRS, CDR2 YFSETQ, per germline. Trimming shortened V by 2 bases and J by 1 base, and 9 bases separated the two germline ends.

The genes are TRBV7-2 and TRBJ2-7; TRBD2 aligns across 9 bases. Germline CDR1 reads SGHTA; CDR2 reads FQGNSA. Losses at the gene ends were 7 bases for V and 3 bases for J; bases not matched to a gene: 13. The CDR3 covers 16 residues. This CDR3 is CASTPWPSGRIYEQYF. DNA for the CDR3: TGTGCCAGCACCCCCTGGCCCAGCGGGAGGATCTACGAGCAGTACTTC.

This chain connects TRBV7-2 to TRBJ2-7, with 10 bases aligning to TRBD1. V lost 6 bases and J lost 12; bases outside the gene matches: 17. This CDR3 is 15 amino acids long. Germline CDR1 reads SGHTA; CDR2 reads FQGNSA. The CDR3 bases are TGTGCCAGCAGGGTGGGACCGGGACAGGGGTCGGAATGGTACTTC. It encodes CASRVGPGQGSEWYF.